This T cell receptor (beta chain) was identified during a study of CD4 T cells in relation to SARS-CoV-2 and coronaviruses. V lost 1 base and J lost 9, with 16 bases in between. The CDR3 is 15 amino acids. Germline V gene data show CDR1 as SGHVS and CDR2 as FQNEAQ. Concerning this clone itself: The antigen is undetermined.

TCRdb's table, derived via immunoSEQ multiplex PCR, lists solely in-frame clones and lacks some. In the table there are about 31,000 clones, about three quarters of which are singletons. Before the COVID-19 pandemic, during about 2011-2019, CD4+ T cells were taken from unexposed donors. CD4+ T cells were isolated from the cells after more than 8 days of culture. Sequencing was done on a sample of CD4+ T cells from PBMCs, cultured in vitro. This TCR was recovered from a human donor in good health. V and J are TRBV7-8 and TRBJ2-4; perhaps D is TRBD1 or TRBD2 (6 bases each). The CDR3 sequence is CASSLVAGRGGIQYF. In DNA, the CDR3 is TGTGCCAGCAGCTTAGTGGCCGGCAGGGGAGGCATTCAGTACTTC.